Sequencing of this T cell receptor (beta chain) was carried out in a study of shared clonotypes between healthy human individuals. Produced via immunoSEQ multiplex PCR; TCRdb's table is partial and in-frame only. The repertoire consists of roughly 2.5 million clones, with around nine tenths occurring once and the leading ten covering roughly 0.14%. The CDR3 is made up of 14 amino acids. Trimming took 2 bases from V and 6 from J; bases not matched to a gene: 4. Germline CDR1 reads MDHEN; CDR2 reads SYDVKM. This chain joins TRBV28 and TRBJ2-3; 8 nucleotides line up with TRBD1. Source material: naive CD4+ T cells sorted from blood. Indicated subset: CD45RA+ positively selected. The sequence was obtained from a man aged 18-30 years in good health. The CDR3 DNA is TGTGCCAGCAGTTTAGACAGGGGTAGGGATACGCAGTATTTT. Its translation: CASSLDRGRDTQYF.